The next 19 T cell receptor beta chains were all read from a single sample in a study of T-cell reconstitution after alpha-beta-depleted transplantation in children. The TCRbeta library was prepared with unique molecular identifiers. TCRdb analysed the PCR reads with MiXCR anew, one entry per CDR3 protein. The sample includes 350,000 to 400,000 distinct CDR3 sequences, roughly 13% of them seen just once. This specimen consisted of PBMCs, obtained from the stem cell graft. The receptors derive from a human donor who donated a stem cell graft to a child with Fanconi anemia.

This clonotype was seen more than once but under ten times. This chain links TRBV20-1 with TRBJ2-7; TRBD2 is a possible D gene (6 bases). The germline CDR1 and CDR2 sequences are DFQATT and SNEGSKA (reference sequence). The CDR3 runs 16 residues. Trimming took off 0 bases at V and 3 bases at J, with 18 bases between the two ends. The CDR3 loop reads CSARDWRGGKDYEQYF. CDR3 sequence (DNA): TGCAGTGCTAGAGATTGGAGAGGAGGGAAAGACTACGAGCAGTACTTC.

The chain has TRBV7-2 and TRBJ2-7; 12 nucleotides match TRBD2. V gave up 2 bases and J gave up 7 bases; unmatched junction bases: 3. The CDR3 is 14 residues long. Germline assignment: CDR1 SGHTA and CDR2 FQGNSA. The CDR3 spells CASSLTSGGPEQYF. CDR3 sequence (DNA): TGTGCCAGCAGCTTAACTAGCGGGGGGCCGGAGCAGTACTTC.

Many counts were recorded for this clonotype. The rearrangement joins TRBV12-3 or TRBV12-4 to TRBJ2-1, with D possibly TRBD1 on 6 matching bases. This CDR3 spans 17 amino acids. Trimming left V 2 bases short and J 2 bases short, with 16 bases between. The CDR3 region is CASSLNVRGPPYNEQFF. Written as DNA, the CDR3 is TGTGCCAGCAGTTTAAATGTCAGGGGTCCCCCCTACAATGAGCAGTTCTTC.

This clonotype was recorded many times. This sequence joins TRBV6-2 or TRBV6-3 and TRBJ2-2; no reliable D call. The CDR3 spans 12 residues. Germline assignment: CDR1 MNHEY and CDR2 SVGEGT. V lost 0 bases, J lost 11 bases, and 7 bases lay in between. CDR3 sequence: CASSYSPRELFF. For the CDR3, the DNA is TGTGCCAGCAGTTACTCGCCTCGAGAGCTGTTTTTT.

This clonotype has ten or more counts. The chain uses TRBV12-3 or TRBV12-4 and TRBJ1-3; no definite D call. The V and J ends lost 5 bases and 0 bases respectively, with 5 bases between them. CDR3 size: 13 residues. The CDR3 region is CASSLYSGNTIYF. The CDR3 coding sequence is TGTGCCAGCAGTCTTTACTCTGGAAACACCATATATTTT.

The V gene is TRBV5-1, the J gene TRBJ2-1; 8 nucleotides agree with TRBD2. Germline V CDR1 and CDR2: SGHRS, YFSETQ. CDR3 length: 16 amino acids. V shed 5 bases and J 0 bases; nucleotides not matched to a gene: 7. The CDR3 DNA reads as TGCGCCAGCAGGAGGCTAGCGGGCAGCTCCTACAATGAGCAGTTCTTC. It is translated as CASRRLAGSSYNEQFF.

This clonotype has just a few counts. This sequence joins TRBV11-2 and TRBJ2-2; D is perhaps TRBD1 (6 bases). CDR1 and CDR2 (germline): SGHAT, FQNNGV. Trimming left V 5 bases short and J 7 bases short, with 11 bases between. CDR3 length: 13 amino acids. This CDR3 reads CASSPGTFGELFF. CDR3 sequence (DNA): TGTGCCAGCAGCCCCGGGACATTCGGGGAGCTGTTTTTT.

The V and J genes are TRBV12-3 or TRBV12-4 and TRBJ2-3; perhaps TRBD2 as D (7 bases). CDR3 length: 17 residues. V was trimmed by 0 bases and J by 6 bases, leaving 19 bases between them. This CDR3 is CASSLALGRGRGDTQYF. The CDR3 bases are TGTGCCAGCAGTTTAGCGCTCGGGCGGGGGAGGGGGGATACGCAGTATTTT.

The V call is TRBV5-6, the J call TRBJ1-1; unclear D gene. The CDR3 is 13 amino acids. Germline loops: CDR1 SGHDT, CDR2 YYEEEE. V was trimmed by 2 bases and J by 3 bases, leaving 8 bases between them. The CDR3 reads CASSLDFDTEAFF. The DNA of the CDR3 is TGTGCCAGCAGCTTAGATTTCGACACTGAAGCTTTCTTT.

This clonotype was seen at least ten times. The gene calls are TRBV7-8 and TRBJ2-7; unclear D gene. The CDR3 sequence is 14 residues long. V lost 5 bases, J lost 4 bases, and 15 bases lay in between. Per the germline V gene, CDR1 is SGHVS and CDR2 is FQNEAQ. The DNA of the CDR3 is TGTGCCAGCAGCCAGTCGGGTGGGGATTACGAGCAGTACTTC. Its protein product is CASSQSGGDYEQYF. The full variable domain, in which reference TRBV7-8 and TRBJ2-7 provide the parts outside the CDR3, is GAGVSQSPRYKVAKRGQDVALRCDPISGHVSLFWYQQALGQGPEFLTYFQNEAQLDKSGLPSDRFFAERPEGSVSTLKIQRTQQEDSAVYLCASSQSGGDYEQYFGPGTRLTVT.

This chain connects TRBV29-1 to TRBJ2-3; 8 positions agree with TRBD1. The V and J ends lost 6 bases and 0 bases, in that order; junction bases with no gene match: 8. CDR1 SQVTM and CDR2 ANQGSEA come from the germline V gene. The CDR3 runs to 15 residues. The CDR3, as DNA: TGCAGCGTGCCCGTGGACAGGGCTAGCACAGATACGCAGTATTTT. This codes for CSVPVDRASTDTQYF.

This clonotype was counted at least ten times. The J gene is TRBJ1-2, the V gene TRBV20-1, with TRBD1 identical over 7 bases. V trimming: 1 base; J trimming: 3 bases; junction bases outside the gene matches: 2. This CDR3 spans 13 amino acids. The germline CDR1 and CDR2 sequences are DFQATT and SNEGSKA (reference sequence). Written as DNA, the CDR3 is TGCAGTGCTAGAGCCGGGACAGACTATGGCTACACCTTC. This codes for CSARAGTDYGYTF.

A few counts support this clonotype. The CDR3 DNA reads as TGTGCCAGCAGCCGAGGGGGGTTTGCCGGGGAGCTGTTTTTT. Amino acid sequence: CASSRGGFAGELFF. The chain combines TRBV27 with TRBJ2-2; D assignment may be TRBD1 or TRBD2 (6 bases each). V was shortened by 6 bases and J by 6 bases, with 14 bases between the two germline ends. Germline assignment: CDR1 MNHEY and CDR2 SMNVEV (reference sequence). The CDR3 runs 14 residues.

V usage is TRBV7-6 and J usage is TRBJ1-2; TRBD1 aligns across 9 bases. V lost 2 bases, J lost 8 bases, and 3 bases stayed unmatched. CDR3 length: 13 amino acids. Looked up from germline, CDR1 is SGHVS and CDR2 is FNYEAQ. The CDR3 DNA reads as TGTGCCAGCAGCTTAAGGGACAGGGACGGCTACACCTTC. It translates to CASSLRDRDGYTF.

This clonotype was detected ten times or more. This rearrangement joins TRBV25-1 to TRBJ1-1, with D tentatively TRBD1 (5 bases). There are 12 residues in the CDR3. Germline V gene lookup returns CDR1 MGHDK and CDR2 SYGVNS. Trimming left V 4 bases short and J 10 bases short, with 13 bases between. As DNA, the CDR3 is TGTGCCAGCAGTGCAGACAGTAGGGGAGCTTTCTTT. Translation gives CASSADSRGAFF.

This clonotype showed up just once. This chain joins TRBV7-8 and TRBJ1-1, with TRBD1 matching over 11 bases. CDR1 and CDR2 from the germline V gene are SGHVS and FQNEAQ. V lost 3 bases and J lost 4; bases outside the gene matches: 4. There are 15 residues in the CDR3. As DNA, the CDR3 is TGTGCCAGCAGCTTTGTCGGACAGGGGGCCACTGAAGCTTTCTTT. This encodes CASSFVGQGATEAFF. Full variable domain (remainder filled in from reference TRBV7-8 and TRBJ1-1): GAGVSQSPRYKVAKRGQDVALRCDPISGHVSLFWYQQALGQGPEFLTYFQNEAQLDKSGLPSDRFFAERPEGSVSTLKIQRTQQEDSAVYLCASSFVGQGATEAFFGQGTRLTVV.

The chain employs TRBV12-3 or TRBV12-4 and TRBJ2-7; perhaps TRBD1 as D (6 bases). This CDR3 is built from 14 residues. V was pared by 6 bases and J by 5 bases, with 17 bases between. The CDR3 loop reads CASSPAGVKNEQYF. The CDR3 region has the DNA TGTGCCAGCAGCCCCGCAGGGGTCAAAAACGAGCAGTACTTC.

The V gene is TRBV7-9, the J gene TRBJ1-1; D not certain. In germline, CDR1 is SEHNR, CDR2 FQNEAQ (reference sequence). V gave up 0 bases and J gave up 4 bases, with 12 bases separating them. This CDR3 is built from 15 residues. The DNA for the CDR3 is TGTGCCAGCAGCTTAGCGCGGGGAGAGGGCACTGAAGCTTTCTTT. Translation: CASSLARGEGTEAFF.

The chain recombines TRBV29-1 with TRBJ2-7, with no clear D. The CDR3 is 12 residues long. Trimming cost V 0 bases and J 6 bases, with 9 bases left between them. Germline CDR1 and CDR2: SQVTM and ANQGSEA. The CDR3 spells CSVEDPTSEQYF. The CDR3 DNA is TGCAGCGTTGAAGATCCTACGTCCGAGCAGTACTTC.